Each of the 3 T cell receptor beta chains below was sequenced from the same sample in a study of shared clonotypes between healthy human individuals. Repertoires were generated with immunoSEQ multiplex PCR, while TCRdb's copy carries only in-frame clones and drops some. Found here are under 1,900,000 clones, 98% of them singletons; the top ten hold around 0.33%. Material: naive CD4+ T cells sorted from blood. Subset: CD45RA+ positively selected. These receptors came from a man in his thirties or forties in good health.

This clone was found once. The chain couples TRBV10-3 to TRBJ1-1; 10 bases agree with TRBD1. V was pared by 6 bases and J by 2 bases, with 6 bases of the junction left unmatched. The germline gives CDR1 ENHRY, CDR2 SYGVKD. The CDR3 is 15 amino acids. The CDR3 bases are TGTGCCATCAGATCCGGGACAGGGGATAACACTGAAGCTTTCTTT. Amino acids: CAIRSGTGDNTEAFF.

With regard to this clone: The junction departs from the called germline gene at one end, perhaps through a read error. The rearrangement uses TRBV11-2 and TRBJ2-7; perhaps TRBD1 as D (5 bases). Germline lookup yields CDR1 SGHAT and CDR2 FQNNGV. There are 12 residues in the CDR3. In DNA, the CDR3 is TGTGCCAGCAGCTTAGCTCTGACAGCAGTTGACTTC. Protein product: CASSLALTAVDF.

This clone has just one count. The chain uses TRBV5-5 and TRBJ2-5; D is tentatively TRBD1 or TRBD2 (5 bases each). Trimming cost V 4 bases and J 2 bases, with 18 bases left between them. The CDR3 is 16 amino acids. Germline CDR1 and CDR2: SGHKS and YYEKEE (reference sequence). The CDR3 region is CASSPRMGVFQETQYF. The CDR3 nucleotides are TGTGCCAGCAGCCCGCGGATGGGGGTGTTTCAAGAGACCCAGTACTTC. Supplemented by reference TRBV5-5 and TRBJ2-5, the full variable domain reads DAGVTQSPTHLIKTRGQQVTLRCSPISGHKSVSWYQQVLGQGPQFIFQYYEKEERGRGNFPDRFSARQFPNYSSELNVNALLLGDSALYLCASSPRMGVFQETQYFGPGTRLLVL.